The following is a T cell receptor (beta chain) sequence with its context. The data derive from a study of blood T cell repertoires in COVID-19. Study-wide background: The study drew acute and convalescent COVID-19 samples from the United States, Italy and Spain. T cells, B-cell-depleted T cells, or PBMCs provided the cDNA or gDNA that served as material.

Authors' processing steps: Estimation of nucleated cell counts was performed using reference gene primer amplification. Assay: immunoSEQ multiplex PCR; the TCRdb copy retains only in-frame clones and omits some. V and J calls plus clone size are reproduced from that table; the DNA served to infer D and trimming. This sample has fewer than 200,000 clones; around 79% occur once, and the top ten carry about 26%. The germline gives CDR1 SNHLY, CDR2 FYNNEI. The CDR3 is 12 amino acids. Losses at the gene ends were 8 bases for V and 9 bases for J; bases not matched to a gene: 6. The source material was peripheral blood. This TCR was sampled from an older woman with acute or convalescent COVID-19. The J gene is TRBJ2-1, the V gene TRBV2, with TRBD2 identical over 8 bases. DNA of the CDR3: TGTGCCAGCGGACGGGAGGGAGGTGAGCAGTTCTTC. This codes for CASGREGGEQFF. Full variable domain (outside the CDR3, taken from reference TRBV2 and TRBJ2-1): EPEVTQTPSHQVTQMGQEVILRCVPISNHLYFYWYRQILGQKVEFLVSFYNNEISEKSEIFDDQFSVERPDGSNFTLKIRSTKLEDSAMYFCASGREGGEQFFGPGTRLTVL.